This T cell receptor (beta chain) was recovered during a study of human T cells and chemical hapten exposure. Study background: Patients, chiefly female, had alopecia areata, totalis or universalis. General study results and limits: TCRs exceeding a frequency of 1 in 1000 stayed unchanged under DPC sensitization.

TCRdb re-derived calls from the RACE reads in MiXCR, one entry per CDR3 protein. The sample contains 380,000 or so distinct CDR3 sequences, around 5.5% of which appear only once. Time point denoted: pre-sensitization, week 0. Treatment described: therapeutic diphenylcyclopropenone sensitization with weekly scalp DPC. This clonotype was counted a few times. As yet, its antigen is unknown. This CDR3 spans 15 amino acids. Germline V gives CDR1 LGHNA, CDR2 YSLEER. Deletions cut 4 bases from V and 5 bases from J, with 18 bases between. Sequenced here: whole blood, sampled in connection with sensitization to the hapten diphenylcyclopropenone (DPC). This TCR came from a woman younger than 35 with alopecia areata. Some clones in this sample may be carry-over from other donors' samples. The rearrangement joins TRBV4-3 to TRBJ2-7, with D unclear. CDR3 coding DNA: TGCGCCAGCAGCCTCGCGGTGAATCTGCCCCACGAGCAGTACTTC. Translating gives CASSLAVNLPHEQYF.